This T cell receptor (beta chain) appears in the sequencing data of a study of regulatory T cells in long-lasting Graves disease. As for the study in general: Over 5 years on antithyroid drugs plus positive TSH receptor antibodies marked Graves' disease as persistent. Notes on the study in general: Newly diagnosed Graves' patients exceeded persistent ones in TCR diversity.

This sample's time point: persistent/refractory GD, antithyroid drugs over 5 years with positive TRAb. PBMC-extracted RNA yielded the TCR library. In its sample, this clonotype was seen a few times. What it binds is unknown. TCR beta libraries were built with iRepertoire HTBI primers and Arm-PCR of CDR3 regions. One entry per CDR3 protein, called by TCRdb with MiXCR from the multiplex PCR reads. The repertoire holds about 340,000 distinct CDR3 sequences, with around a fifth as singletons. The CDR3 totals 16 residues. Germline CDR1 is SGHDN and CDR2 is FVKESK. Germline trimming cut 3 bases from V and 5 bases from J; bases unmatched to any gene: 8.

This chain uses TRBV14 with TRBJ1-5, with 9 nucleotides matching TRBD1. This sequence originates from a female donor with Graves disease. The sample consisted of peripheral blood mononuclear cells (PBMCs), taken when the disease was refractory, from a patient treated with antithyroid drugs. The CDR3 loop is CASSQTGGSNDQPQHF. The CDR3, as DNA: TGTGCCAGCAGCCAGACAGGGGGTTCTAATGATCAGCCCCAGCATTTT.